This TCR beta chain was found in a study of blood T cell repertoires in COVID-19 (dated by TCRdb to the early 2020s). Broadly, across the study: Samples from collaborators originated in the United States, Italy and Spain and spanned both the acute and convalescent phases of COVID-19. The prospective study material was composed of cDNA or gDNA derived from T cells, B-cell-depleted T cells, or PBMCs. Subjects who had been exposed to COVID-19, were actively infected with it, or had recovered from it provided the deeply sampled blood TCRbeta repertoires that made up the dataset. The repertoires were released in a freely available public database intended as a resource for research on the immune response to SARS-CoV-2. The samples were drawn from two sources: the first 160 participants of the ongoing ImmuneRACE study, and 1,000 to 1,500 subjects contributed by 6 global collaborators. The sample metadata nearly always contained a de-identified subject ID, COVID-19 status, age in years and sex. Where available, HLA class I and class II types were taken from metadata supplied by the sample provider and were not determined by assay-based typing. Study-level results and caveats: Clinical and demographic metadata were provided uncurated, with the amount varying by source and participant.

V drops 5 bases and J drops 7 bases, leaving 12 bases in between. The CDR3 covers 13 residues, taking in both the cysteine and the phenylalanine. Here the CDR3 DNA is all that survives: 39 bases in frame from base 1. From the germline V gene, CDR1 is MDHEN and CDR2 is SYDVKM. Each collaborating institution followed its own protocols to collect whole blood in K2EDTA tubes. For TCRbeta analysis, collaborator samples were shipped as frozen whole blood, as isolated PBMCs, or as DNA extracted from either sample type. The immunoSEQ Assay, a bias-controlled multiplex PCR, was used to amplify TCRbeta CDR3 regions from genomic DNA. Regarding the original processing steps: The number of nucleated cells in each sample was estimated from the amplification of reference gene primers within the assay. To quantify the absolute abundance of each unique TCRbeta CDR3 rearrangement, sequence reads were collapsed and filtered. For each sample, productive Simpson clonality was calculated as the square root of Simpson's diversity index across productive rearrangements. TCRdb carries this immuneACCESS record with in-frame sequences only. Its versions omit some clonotypes, under half of them owing to an unresolved V gene in the studies checked, with the rest unexplained. V and J calls and clone size are those listed in that table; D and trimming were worked out from the DNA. For this sample the table gives some 60,000 clones, of which around nine tenths were detected only once. More than 0.9% of the sample is in the top ten clones.

As regards this clone: The target of this receptor is not known. No quality values exist for individual bases; no much larger clone is one base distant.

The chain was built from TRBV28 and TRBJ2-1; the D gene assignment is ambiguous. This receptor was taken from a man between 65 and 79 years old with acute or convalescent COVID-19. The sequenced sample was peripheral blood. The CDR3 in this case is CASSTPYFNEQFF. Read as DNA, the sequence is TGTGCCAGCAGTACCCCCTATTTTAATGAGCAGTTCTTC. Joined to the reference TRBV28 and TRBJ2-1 proteins, this CDR3 gives the full variable domain: DVKVTQSSRYLVKRTGEKVFLECVQDMDHENMFWYRQDPGLGLRLIYFSYDVKMKEKGDIPEGYSVSREKKERFSLILESASTNQTSMYLCASSTPYFNEQFFGPGTRLTVL.